The text below deals with one T cell receptor beta chain. The V gene's germline CDR1 is SEHNR and CDR2 FQNEAQ (reference sequence). This CDR3 has 16 residues. Trimming at V came to 5 bases and at J to 6 bases, leaving 11 bases not matched to a gene. In the original workflow: Estimated nucleated cell counts came from reference gene primer amplification. TCRdb keeps only in-frame clones here, not all; method: immunoSEQ multiplex PCR. That table furnishes V, J and clone size, whereas the DNA furnished D and trimming. The data contain more than 50,000 clones, 60% to 80% of them singletons. The source of the sample is a study of blood T cell repertoires in COVID-19. The wider study: Specimens from acute and convalescent COVID-19 originated in the United States, Italy and Spain. The cDNA or gDNA used as material had been derived from T cells, B-cell-depleted T cells, or PBMCs.

The sequencing sample was made of peripheral blood. V usage is TRBV7-9 and J usage is TRBJ2-2; 8 bases map to TRBD2. The clonotype comes from a man in his 70s with active or convalescent COVID-19. CDR3 sequence reads: CASSRAEAGVSGELFF. The CDR3 DNA sequence: TGTGCCAGCAGCCGGGCTGAAGCGGGGGTCTCCGGGGAGCTGTTTTTT.